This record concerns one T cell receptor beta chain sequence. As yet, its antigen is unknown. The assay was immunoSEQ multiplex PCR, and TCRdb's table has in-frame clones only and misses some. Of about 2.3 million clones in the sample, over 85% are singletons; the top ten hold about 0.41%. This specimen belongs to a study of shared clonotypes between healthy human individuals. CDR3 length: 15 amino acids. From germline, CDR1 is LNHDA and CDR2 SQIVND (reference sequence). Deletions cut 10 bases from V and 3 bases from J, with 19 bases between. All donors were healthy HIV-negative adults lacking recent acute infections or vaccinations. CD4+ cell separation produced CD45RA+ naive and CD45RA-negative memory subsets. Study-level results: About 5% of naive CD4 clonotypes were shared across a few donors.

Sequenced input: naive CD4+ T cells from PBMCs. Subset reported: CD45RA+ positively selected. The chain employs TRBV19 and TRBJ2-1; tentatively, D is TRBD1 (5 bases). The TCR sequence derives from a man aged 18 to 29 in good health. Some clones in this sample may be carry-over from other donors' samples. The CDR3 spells CATTPQGTYYNEQFF. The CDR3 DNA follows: TGTGCCACCACACCCCAGGGAACATACTACAATGAGCAGTTCTTC.